A single TCR beta chain is shown here with its context. Trimming removed 3 bases at V and 8 bases at J, with 9 bases between. The CDR3 has 12 residues. The germline V gene has CDR1 SGHAT and CDR2 FQNNGV. Treatment reported: preoperative locoregional IRX-2 cytokine immunotherapy. Preoperative locoregional IRX-2 cytokine immunotherapy was tested in the phase Ib source study. This entry belongs to a study of preoperative IRX-2 immunotherapy in early breast cancer. Measured with immunoSEQ multiplex PCR; TCRdb has only the in-frame clones, and not every one. The repertoire holds about 62,000 clones, with 94% as singletons.

The chain uses TRBV11-2 and TRBJ2-3, with D unclear. Specimen collection occurred from a patient treated with IRX-2 immunotherapy. This sequence originates from a human donor with breast cancer. The CDR3 nucleotides are TGTGCCAGCAGCTTTGATGGGTTTACGCAGTATTTT. Protein sequence: CASSFDGFTQYF.